The present T cell receptor (beta chain) was sequenced within a study of regulatory T cells in long-lasting Graves disease. Findings and limits, study-wide: Favored usage of TRBV28, TRBJ1-2 and TRBJ2-5 was recorded in persistent disease.

There are 15 residues in the CDR3. CDR1 and CDR2 (germline): SGHTA, FQGNSA. The J segment lost 0 bases and the V segment lost 4 bases, leaving 6 bases of the junction unmatched. At least ten counts were recorded for this clonotype. Its antigen is not identified. Specified time point: newly diagnosed GD, antithyroid drugs for less than 3 months. Extracted RNA from PBMCs served as the source of the TCR library. Building the TCR beta libraries relied on iRepertoire HTBI primers, and CDR3 regions underwent Arm-PCR. TCRdb re-called the multiplex PCR reads through MiXCR, storing one row per CDR3 protein. The sample includes a few hundred thousand distinct CDR3 sequences, less than 20% seen only once; the top ten take about 23%. This sample was shared with a second study, whose subject was T cells in Graves' hyperthyroidism and ophthalmopathy.

The sample consisted of peripheral blood mononuclear cells (PBMCs), taken at new diagnosis, from a patient treated with antithyroid drugs. The genes are TRBV7-2 and TRBJ2-7; 7 bases line up with TRBD2. The sequence was collected from a woman in her late teens or twenties with Graves disease. The CDR3 spells CASSSFGGSSYEQYF. DNA for the CDR3: TGTGCCAGCAGCTCGTTTGGCGGGAGCTCCTACGAGCAGTACTTC.